The 27 T cell receptor beta chains given below trace back to one sample, sequenced in a study of blood T cell repertoires in COVID-19. Some clones are missing from TCRdb's copy, which holds only in-frame ones; the method was immunoSEQ multiplex PCR. The sample has about 98,000 clones, about 81% seen once. Sequenced sample: peripheral blood. These receptor sequences come from a man aged 55 to 70 with acute or convalescent COVID-19.

This chain links TRBV23-1 with TRBJ2-6; D may be TRBD2 (6 bases). Being an ORF, TRBV23-1 has a function that is uncertain. Between the trimmed V and J ends, which lost 8 bases and 1 base, there was a span of 18 bases. There are 17 residues in the CDR3. The CDR3 DNA reads TGCGCCAGCGAAAGGGGAGGCCCCAGGTCTGGGGCCAACGTCCTGACTTTC. Amino acids: CASERGGPRSGANVLTF.

J is TRBJ2-1 and V is TRBV6-5, with 8 nucleotides matching TRBD2. The CDR3 has 15 residues. V lost 8 bases to trimming and J lost 8 bases; unmatched junction nucleotides: 14. From germline, CDR1 is MNHEY and CDR2 SVGAGI. The CDR3 DNA follows: TGTGCCAGCGGAAATCCGGGACTAGGGGTCTATGAGCAGTTCTTC. It translates to CASGNPGLGVYEQFF.

This chain connects TRBV3-1 (or the pseudogene TRBV3-2) to TRBJ2-3; 8 nucleotides match TRBD2. Germline V gene data show CDR1 as LGHDT and CDR2 as YNNKEL (reference sequence). The CDR3 consists of 14 residues. V gave up 4 bases and J gave up 4 bases; unmatched junction bases: 4. The DNA for the CDR3 is TGTGCCAGCAGCCCGGGGGGGGAGGCAGATACGCAGTATTTT. Protein product: CASSPGGEADTQYF.

The chain has TRBV27 and TRBJ2-7; no clear D gene. There are 14 residues in the CDR3. In germline, CDR1 is MNHEY, CDR2 SMNVEV (reference sequence). Deletions cut 2 bases from V and 0 bases from J, with 8 bases between. CDR3 nucleotide sequence: TGTGCCAGCAGTTTAACTACCTACTCCTACGAGCAGTACGTC. This codes for CASSLTTYSYEQYV.

The rearrangement joins TRBV12-2 to TRBJ2-1; TRBD2 is the table's D call and was not checked against the DNA. TRBV12-2 is classified as a pseudogene. The CDR3 has 14 amino acids. The CDR3 coding sequence is TGTGCAAGTCGCTGGGGAGGGATAGACAATGAGCAGTTCTTC. It codes for CASRWGGIDNEQFF.

In regard to this clone: At one end the junction does not follow the germline gene, possibly because of a read error. The rearrangement joins TRBV7-7 to TRBJ2-3; TRBD2 is a possible D gene (5 bases). Germline V gene data show CDR1 as SSHAT and CDR2 as FNYEAQ (reference sequence). CDR3 length: 14 amino acids. The CDR3 DNA follows: TGTGCTAGCAGCTTAGTCGCGGGTACAGATACGCAGTATTTT. Translated: CASSLVAGTDTQYF.

This clone is a singleton in its sample. The chain uses TRBV6-5 and TRBJ1-2; 7 bases map to TRBD1. After removal of 6 bases from V and 6 bases from J, the junction contained 10 bases not matched to a gene. CDR1 is MNHEY, CDR2 SVGAGI, per germline. The CDR3 sequence is 14 residues long. CDR3 protein: CASRPQGLVDGYTF. DNA for the CDR3: TGTGCCAGCAGGCCACAGGGGTTGGTTGATGGCTACACCTTC.

V and J are TRBV30 and TRBJ1-1; the D is unclear. Germline V gives CDR1 GTSNPN, CDR2 SVGIG (reference sequence). The CDR3 has 10 residues. V lost 6 bases and J 6 bases, leaving 8 bases between the germline ends. The CDR3 DNA follows: TGTGCCTGCGCGAGGGCTGAAGCTTTCTTT. It specifies CACARAEAFF. The full variable domain, with the rest looked up from reference TRBV30 and TRBJ1-1, is SQTIHQWPATLVQPVGSPLSLECTVEGTSNPNLYWYRQAAGRGLQLLFYSVGIGQISSEVPQNLSASRPQDRQFILSSKKLLLSDSGFYLCACARAEAFFGQGTRLTVV.

The CDR3 spells CATSPGRLNEQFF. The CDR3 bases are TGTGCCACTTCCCCTGGGAGGTTGAATGAGCAGTTCTTC. The chain links TRBV19 to TRBJ2-1, with D possibly TRBD2 on 6 matching bases. Germline V gene data show CDR1 as LNHDA and CDR2 as SQIVND (reference sequence). V was pared by 10 bases and J by 7 bases, with 17 bases between. The length of the CDR3 is 13 residues.

The gene calls are TRBV24-1 and TRBJ2-2; weak D call: TRBD2 (5 bases). Germline loops: CDR1 KGHDR, CDR2 SFDVKD. The length of the CDR3 is 14 residues. The V end was cut by 9 bases, the J end by 4 bases, with 14 bases between. CDR3 DNA sequence: TGTGCCACCCGAGAGGGATCGACCACCGGGGAGCTGTTTTTT. This codes for CATREGSTTGELFF.

This clone appeared a few times. This chain links TRBV28 with TRBJ1-2; D is undetermined. The germline CDR1 and CDR2 sequences are MDHEN and SYDVKM. V lost 8 bases and J lost 2, with 21 bases in between. The CDR3 is 16 residues long. For the CDR3, the DNA is TGTGCCAGCCTACCTTTGGACTCATCGGTGAACTATGGCTACACCTTC. Encoded protein: CASLPLDSSVNYGYTF.

This clone has more than one count but fewer than ten. The CDR3 loop is CASSKDKSGIGQPQHF. The DNA of the CDR3 is TGTGCCAGCAGCAAAGATAAATCGGGGATTGGGCAGCCCCAGCATTTT. The chain recombines TRBV21-1 with TRBJ1-5. TRBV21-1 is noted as a pseudogene. CDR3 length: 16 residues.

The chain employs TRBV19 and TRBJ2-1, with 13 bases fitting TRBD2. From germline, CDR1 is LNHDA and CDR2 SQIVND (reference sequence). The CDR3 loop spans 16 amino acids. The ends lost 10 bases at V and 10 bases at J; junction bases unmatched: 16. The CDR3 DNA reads as TGTGCCACCTGGGAGGGACTAGCGGGAAACGTACGGGAGCAGTTCTTC. The encoded protein is CATWEGLAGNVREQFF.

This clone was observed a single time. The rearrangement joins TRBV6-5 to TRBJ2-7, with 9 bases identical to TRBD1. The CDR3 covers 13 residues. With V trimmed by 6 bases and J by 4 bases, 4 bases remained unmatched. The germline gives CDR1 MNHEY, CDR2 SVGAGI. CDR3 in amino acids: CASRGTGSYEQYF. CDR3 DNA: TGTGCCAGCAGAGGGACAGGGTCTTACGAGCAGTACTTC.

The rearrangement links TRBV6-1 to TRBJ2-2; TRBD2 matches at 10 bases. Unmatched junction bases numbered 10, after V lost 10 bases and J lost 2 bases. The CDR3 is made up of 16 amino acids. Germline-derived CDR1 and CDR2 are MNHNS and SASEGT. The CDR3 sequence: CATIDGLADNTGELFF. As DNA, the CDR3 is TGTGCCACCATTGATGGACTAGCGGATAACACCGGGGAGCTGTTTTTT.

This CDR3 is CASGLLVYNEQFF. CDR3 nucleotides: TGTGCTAGTGGTTTGCTAGTCTACAATGAGCAGTTCTTC. The chain is built from TRBV12-5 and TRBJ2-1; the D is unclear. CDR1 and CDR2 (germline): LGHNT, FRNRAP. Trimming cost V 2 bases and J 3 bases, with 5 bases left between them. CDR3 size: 13 residues. Complete variable domain (other parts from reference TRBV12-5 and TRBJ2-1): DARVTQTPRHKVTEMGQEVTMRCQPILGHNTVFWYRQTMMQGLELLAYFRNRAPLDDSGMPKDRFSAEMPDATLATLKIQPSEPRDSAVYFCASGLLVYNEQFFGPGTRLTVL.

V and J are TRBV19 and TRBJ1-5, with D unclear. The CDR3 consists of 14 residues. V was trimmed by 3 bases and J by 0 bases, leaving 6 bases between them. Per germline, CDR1 LNHDA and CDR2 SQIVND (reference sequence). CDR3 bases: TGTGCCAGTAGTATCATCGGTAGCAATCAGCCCCAGCATTTT. Translated, it gives CASSIIGSNQPQHF.

The V call is TRBV3-1 (or the pseudogene TRBV3-2), the J call TRBJ2-2; possible D gene TRBD1, 5 bases. The germline V gene encodes CDR1 LGHDT and CDR2 YNNKEL (reference sequence). The CDR3 sequence is 13 residues long. The V end was cut by 3 bases, the J end by 6 bases, with 8 bases between. The CDR3 loop is CASSQTRAGELFF. Written as DNA, the CDR3 is TGTGCCAGCAGCCAGACCAGGGCCGGGGAGCTGTTTTTT.

The chain recombines TRBV5-1 with TRBJ2-2; 7 bases align to TRBD1. Trimming took 3 bases from V and 6 from J; bases not matched to a gene: 5. Germline-derived CDR1 and CDR2 are SGHRS and YFSETQ. This CDR3 has 14 amino acids. CDR3 amino acids: CASSSGQTPGELFF. The CDR3, as DNA: TGCGCCAGCAGCTCGGGACAGACCCCCGGGGAGCTGTTTTTT.

The CDR3 coding sequence is TGTGCCAGCACACGACAGGGAGAAGGAAACACCATATATTTT. It specifies CASTRQGEGNTIYF. This chain uses TRBV6-5 with TRBJ1-3; 7 positions match TRBD1. Trimming took 7 bases from V and 4 from J; bases not matched to a gene: 7. Per the germline V gene, CDR1 is MNHEY and CDR2 is SVGAGI. This CDR3 spans 14 amino acids.

The chain employs TRBV7-2 and TRBJ2-3, with TRBD2 matching over 12 bases. Germline V gives CDR1 SGHTA, CDR2 FQGNSA. After removal of 4 bases from V and 7 bases from J, the junction contained 6 bases not matched to a gene. The CDR3 consists of 15 residues. The CDR3 loop reads CASSSTSGSLNTQYF. The DNA for the CDR3 is TGTGCCAGCAGCTCGACTAGCGGGAGCCTCAATACGCAGTATTTT.

This clone was counted once. V is TRBV5-4 and J is TRBJ2-1; the D is unclear. In germline, CDR1 is SGHNT, CDR2 YYREEE (reference sequence). Trimming removed 1 base at V and 0 bases at J, with 11 bases between. The CDR3 is 16 amino acids. CDR3 sequence: CASSLNLERSYNEQFF. The CDR3 coding sequence is TGTGCCAGCAGCTTGAATCTAGAGCGCTCCTACAATGAGCAGTTCTTC.

This clone was detected only once. The chain combines TRBV11-2 with TRBJ2-7; weak D call: TRBD1 (5 bases). V lost 5 bases and J lost 5, with 19 bases in between. From germline, CDR1 is SGHAT and CDR2 FQNNGV. There are 15 residues in the CDR3. The CDR3 DNA follows: TGTGCCAGCAGCCCCCTATTAGGGGCAGGGAACGAGCAGTACTTC. It translates to CASSPLLGAGNEQYF.

Only a few counts were recorded for this clone. CDR3 in DNA: TGCAGCGTTGAGATGGCGGGCCCCAACTATGGCTACACCTTC. Its translation is CSVEMAGPNYGYTF. The chain employs TRBV29-1 and TRBJ1-2, with D uncertain. Between the trimmed V and J ends, which lost 3 bases and 2 bases, there was a span of 13 bases. The CDR3 extends over 14 amino acids. The germline gives CDR1 SQVTM, CDR2 ANQGSEA.

This clone was seen once. This chain connects TRBV28 to TRBJ1-1; weak D call: TRBD1 (6 bases). Trimming shortened V by 2 bases and J by 1 base, and 11 bases separated the two germline ends. The germline gives CDR1 MDHEN, CDR2 SYDVKM. This CDR3 region has 15 residues. CDR3 in amino acids: CASSLLLGQNTEAFF. The CDR3 DNA is TGTGCCAGCAGTTTACTTTTGGGACAGAACACTGAAGCTTTCTTT. Based on the CDR3 plus reference TRBV28 and TRBJ1-1, the full variable domain is DVKVTQSSRYLVKRTGEKVFLECVQDMDHENMFWYRQDPGLGLRLIYFSYDVKMKEKGDIPEGYSVSREKKERFSLILESASTNQTSMYLCASSLLLGQNTEAFFGQGTRLTVV.

The J gene is TRBJ2-5, the V gene TRBV3-1 (or the pseudogene TRBV3-2); TRBD2 aligns across 9 bases. Unmatched junction bases numbered 4, after V lost 4 bases and J lost 4 bases. The CDR3 runs to 14 residues. The germline V gene encodes CDR1 LGHDT and CDR2 YNNKEL (reference sequence). The CDR3 nucleotides are TGTGCCAGCAGCCTTAGCGGGAGTGGAGAGACCCAGTACTTC. Amino acid sequence: CASSLSGSGETQYF.

V gene TRBV11-2 combines with J gene TRBJ2-3; 8 bases align to TRBD1. This CDR3 is built from 17 residues. Germline assignment: CDR1 SGHAT and CDR2 FQNNGV. Trimming cost V 2 bases and J 4 bases; bases outside gene matches: 11. CDR3 sequence: CASSLIPDRGGADTQYF. In nucleotides, the CDR3 is TGTGCCAGCAGCTTAATACCCGACAGGGGAGGCGCAGATACGCAGTATTTT.